The 14 T cell receptor beta chains below were found in one sample sequenced in a study of OX40 agonist ivuxolimab in advanced cancers. Sequencing was performed with immunoSEQ multiplex PCR; in TCRdb, only in-frame clones are kept and a portion is missing. The sample holds some 140,000 clones, over 75% seen once. The material sequenced was CD4+ or CD8+ T cells sorted from blood, taken in a trial of the OX40 agonist ivuxolimab. The receptor source for this set is an adult with an advanced solid tumor such as melanoma, head and neck, liver or kidney cancer.

The chain combines TRBV9 with TRBJ2-1, with 9 bases lining up with TRBD2. The V gene's germline CDR1 is SGDLS and CDR2 YYNGEE. The CDR3 extends over 18 amino acids. The V gene end was trimmed by 0 bases and the J gene end by 5 bases; junction bases not matched to a gene: 12. The CDR3 loop is CASSVAPSRLAADNEQFF. CDR3 coding DNA: TGTGCCAGCAGCGTAGCCCCCTCCAGACTAGCGGCAGACAATGAGCAGTTCTTC.

This chain joins TRBV5-1 and TRBJ2-7; D could derive from TRBD1 or TRBD2 (7 bases each). Germline CDR1 is SGHRS and CDR2 is YFSETQ. V was shortened by 4 bases and J by 0 bases, with 11 bases between the two germline ends. This CDR3 has 14 amino acids. The CDR3 is CASSREGASYEQYF. The CDR3 DNA reads TGCGCCAGCAGCAGGGAGGGGGCCTCCTACGAGCAGTACTTC. The full variable domain, with the rest looked up from reference TRBV5-1 and TRBJ2-7, is KAGVTQTPRYLIKTRGQQVTLSCSPISGHRSVSWYQQTPGQGLQFLFEYFSETQRNKGNFPGRFSGRQFSNSRSEMNVSTLELGDSALYLCASSREGASYEQYFGPGTRLTVT.

V usage is TRBV2 and J usage is TRBJ2-7, with 8 nucleotides matching TRBD2. The germline V gene encodes CDR1 SNHLY and CDR2 FYNNEI. This CDR3 has 15 amino acids. Trimming took 10 bases from V and 0 from J; bases not matched to a gene: 11. The CDR3 is CATTPGGSRSYEQYF. CDR3 DNA: TGTGCCACCACGCCGGGAGGGTCCCGCTCCTACGAGCAGTACTTC.

The CDR3 here is CASSQDRLAELTEAFF. CDR3 nucleotides: TGTGCCAGCAGCCAAGATCGTCTGGCAGAACTCACTGAAGCTTTCTTT. The V call is TRBV4-2, the J call TRBJ1-1, with D hard to call. Trimming removed 0 bases at V and 4 bases at J, with 15 bases between. CDR3 length: 16 residues. The germline V gene has CDR1 LGHNA and CDR2 YNFKEQ.

The chain carries TRBV7-9 and TRBJ2-5; 10 bases are shared with TRBD2. The ends lost 3 bases at V and 1 base at J; junction bases unmatched: 8. Germline V gene data show CDR1 as SEHNR and CDR2 as FQNEAQ (reference sequence). This CDR3 has 17 residues. In DNA form, the CDR3 reads TGTGCCAGCAGCTTCGCTAGCGGGAGAACATTCCAAGAGACCCAGTACTTC. It translates to CASSFASGRTFQETQYF. Drawing the rest from reference TRBV7-9 and TRBJ2-5, the complete variable domain is DTGVSQNPRHKITKRGQNVTFRCDPISEHNRLYWYRQTLGQGPEFLTYFQNEAQLEKSRLLSDRFSAERPKGSFSTLEIQRTEQGDSAMYLCASSFASGRTFQETQYFGPGTRLLVL.

The chain uses TRBV5-1 and TRBJ2-7, with 9 bases that match TRBD1. This CDR3 has 14 residues. Trimming cost V 3 bases and J 6 bases; bases outside gene matches: 7. The V gene's germline CDR1 is SGHRS and CDR2 YFSETQ. In nucleotides, the CDR3 is TGCGCCAGCAGCTGGGGACAGGGTTCCATCGAGCAGTACTTC. Encoded protein: CASSWGQGSIEQYF.

This clone was counted only a few times. The chain carries TRBV5-4 and TRBJ1-2; TRBD1 is a possible D gene (6 bases). CDR3 length: 14 residues. The germline gives CDR1 SGHNT, CDR2 YYREEE (reference sequence). V lost 1 base and J lost 9, with 16 bases in between. CDR3 sequence (DNA): TGTGCCAGCAGCTTGACAGGGAACTCGGGGAGCTACACCTTC. Its translation is CASSLTGNSGSYTF. Filled out from reference TRBV5-4 and TRBJ1-2, the complete variable domain reads ETGVTQSPTHLIKTRGQQVTLRCSSQSGHNTVSWYQQALGQGPQFIFQYYREEENGRGNFPPRFSGLQFPNYSSELNVNALELDDSALYLCASSLTGNSGSYTFGSGTRLTVV.

The chain is built from TRBV6-1 and TRBJ2-7; D unresolved. The CDR3 covers 13 residues. Trimming cost V 8 bases and J 3 bases, with 14 bases left between them. Germline V gives CDR1 MNHNS, CDR2 SASEGT. CDR3 loop: CASESDTHYEQYF. In nucleotides, the CDR3 is TGTGCCAGCGAGTCGGATACCCACTACGAGCAGTACTTC.

The chain has TRBV29-1 and TRBJ2-7; 8 bases match TRBD1. The CDR3 extends over 13 amino acids. Germline V gives CDR1 SQVTM, CDR2 ANQGSEA. V was pared by 6 bases and J by 4 bases, with 8 bases of the junction left unmatched. In DNA form, the CDR3 reads TGCAGCGTCGCGCCGGGACAGGCGTACGAGCAGTACTTC. This sequence encodes CSVAPGQAYEQYF.

This chain uses TRBV25-1 with TRBJ2-1; 8 bases align to TRBD2. V was pared by 5 bases and J by 6 bases, with 9 bases of the junction left unmatched. The CDR3 totals 15 residues. The germline V gene has CDR1 MGHDK and CDR2 SYGVNS. In nucleotides, the CDR3 is TGTGCCAGCAGTAAACCGGGACTAGAGATCAATGAGCAGTTCTTC. This gives the protein CASSKPGLEINEQFF.

This clone was seen a handful of times. The CDR3 protein is CASSLITGGQPQHF. The CDR3 DNA follows: TGCGCCAGCAGCTTGATAACTGGAGGGCAGCCCCAGCATTTT. The chain links TRBV5-1 to TRBJ1-5; D unresolved. Trimming left V 1 base short and J 7 bases short, with 12 bases between. The CDR3 covers 14 residues. Germline CDR1 and CDR2: SGHRS and YFSETQ.

The V and J genes are TRBV5-1 and TRBJ2-2; TRBD2 matches at 11 bases. The CDR3 length is 16 residues. Germline values: CDR1 SGHRS, CDR2 YFSETQ. V shed 4 bases and J 7 bases; nucleotides not matched to a gene: 9. The CDR3: CASSPDTSGRIGELFF. CDR3 DNA: TGCGCCAGCAGCCCCGATACTAGCGGGAGAATCGGGGAGCTGTTTTTT. The full variable domain, its missing parts supplied by reference TRBV5-1 and TRBJ2-2, is KAGVTQTPRYLIKTRGQQVTLSCSPISGHRSVSWYQQTPGQGLQFLFEYFSETQRNKGNFPGRFSGRQFSNSRSEMNVSTLELGDSALYLCASSPDTSGRIGELFFGEGSRLTVL.

V usage is TRBV28 and J usage is TRBJ1-2; 9 bases map to TRBD1. Trimming at V came to 5 bases and at J to 6 bases, leaving 7 bases not matched to a gene. This CDR3 comprises 14 residues. Germline CDR1 is MDHEN and CDR2 is SYDVKM. The CDR3 DNA sequence: TGTGCCAGCAGTCCACCGGGACAGGGCCATGGCTACACCTTC. Its protein is CASSPPGQGHGYTF.

This chain connects TRBV6-4 to TRBJ2-3; the match to TRBD2 covers 8 bases. The CDR3 extends over 14 amino acids. V lost 3 bases, J lost 2 bases, and 1 base stayed unmatched. Germline CDR1 and CDR2: MRHNA and SNTAGT. The CDR3 nucleotides read TGTGCCAGCAGTGAAGGACTAGCCACAGATACGCAGTATTTT. Its protein is CASSEGLATDTQYF.